This T cell receptor beta chain was obtained from a study of TIL therapy for anti-PD-1-resistant metastatic lung cancer. Study background: By whole-exome sequencing, median non-synonymous tumor mutation burden was roughly 1.4 mutations per megabase.

Trimming took off 1 base at V and 1 base at J, with 8 bases between the two ends. The CDR3 is 15 amino acids. Germline V lookup: CDR1 SGHDT, CDR2 YYEEEE. Time point defined: pre-treatment sample, taken before nivolumab and TIL therapy. The tumor samples were excised metastases, mostly pleural nodules or supraclavicular lymph nodes. Worth noting for this clone: No antigen is known for it.

Study observations and caveats: Compared with baseline intratumoral T cells, expanded TIL cultures were more clonal and less diverse (roughly 6.5% vs 31%).

This was the immunoSEQ v3 assay. Sequencing used immunoSEQ multiplex PCR; TCRdb keeps in-frame clones, though not all of them. The sample shows more than 20,000 clones, around 70% of them seen only once. V gene TRBV5-6 combines with J gene TRBJ2-2, with a weak D call TRBD2 (6 bases). The source is a person aged 25 to 85 with non-small cell lung cancer. The sample here was tumor tissue, taken at baseline. The CDR3 sequence: CASSLIGGNTGELFF. CDR3 bases: TGTGCCAGCAGCTTGATCGGGGGGAACACCGGGGAGCTGTTTTTT.